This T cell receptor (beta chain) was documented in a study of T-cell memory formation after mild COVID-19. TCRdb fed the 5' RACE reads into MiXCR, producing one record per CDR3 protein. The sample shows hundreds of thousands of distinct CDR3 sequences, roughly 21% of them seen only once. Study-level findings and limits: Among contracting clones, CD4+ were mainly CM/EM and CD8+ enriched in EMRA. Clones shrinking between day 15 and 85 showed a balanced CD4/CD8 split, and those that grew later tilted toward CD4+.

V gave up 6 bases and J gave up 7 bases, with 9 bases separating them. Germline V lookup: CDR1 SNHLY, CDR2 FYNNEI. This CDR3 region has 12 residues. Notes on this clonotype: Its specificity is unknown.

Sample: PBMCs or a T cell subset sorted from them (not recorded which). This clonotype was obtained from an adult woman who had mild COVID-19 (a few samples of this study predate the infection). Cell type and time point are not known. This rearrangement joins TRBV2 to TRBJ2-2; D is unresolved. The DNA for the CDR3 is TGTGCCAGCAGACTGGGAATCGGGGAGCTGTTTTTT. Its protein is CASRLGIGELFF.